The T cell receptor beta chain described here comes from a study of blood T cell repertoires in COVID-19. The germline gives CDR1 MNHEY, CDR2 SVGAGI. CDR3 length: 15 amino acids. Trimming removed 7 bases from V and 5 bases from J, with 20 bases in between. Sequenced by immunoSEQ multiplex PCR; TCRdb stores in-frame clones only, minus some. Among about 260,000 clones listed, roughly 86% were seen once. J is TRBJ2-5 and V is TRBV6-5; D is possibly TRBD2 (5 bases). Sequenced material: peripheral blood. The source of this sequence is a woman aged 55 to 70 with COVID-19, enrolled during active disease. CDR3 protein: CASTPPGWAQETQYF. DNA of the CDR3: TGTGCCAGCACCCCCCCGGGATGGGCGCAGGAGACCCAGTACTTC.